This TCR beta chain is from a study of CD8 T cells in Susac syndrome. CDR3 length: 16 residues. Germline CDR1 MNHEY, CDR2 SMNVEV (reference sequence). With 2 bases removed from V and 2 bases from J, the gap between germline ends came to 16 bases. Random hexamers primed reverse transcription of about 0.5 to 1 ug RNA. TCRdb called the immunoSEQ multiplex PCR reads again in MiXCR, with one record for every CDR3 protein. The table shows over 130,000 distinct CDR3 sequences, with roughly 95% occurring only once. The receptor was derived from a human donor with multiple sclerosis. The sequenced sample consisted of CD4+ T cells from PBMCs. The chain recombines TRBV27 with TRBJ2-7; a possible D gene is TRBD1 (5 bases). The CDR3 spells CASSLGGRAITYEQYF. CDR3 coding DNA: TGTGCCAGCAGTTTAGGTGGCAGGGCAATAACCTACGAGCAGTACTTC.